The rows below give T cell receptor beta chains drawn from one sample of a study of Graves' ophthalmopathy and Graves' hyperthyroidism. TCRdb re-analysed the multiplex PCR reads in MiXCR, keeping a single row per CDR3 protein. Among roughly 700,000 distinct CDR3 sequences listed, 35% to 50% were seen once. Source material: peripheral blood. The receptors come from an adult man with Graves' ophthalmopathy. The CDR3 runs from the conserved cysteine through the conserved F or W. Each record gives: clone size, J gene, D gene, V gene, CDR3 protein, CDR3 DNA. D genes are given only for firm matches. Rows give clone size only sometimes, using once, few, many, or a class for an expanded clone.

clone_size: NA; j_call: TRBJ1-2; d_call: NA; v_call: TRBV10-3; cdr3_aa: CAISPGTTGYTF; cdr3_nt: TGTGCCATCAGTCCCGGGACCACTGGCTACACCTTC
clone_size: few; j_call: TRBJ2-7; d_call: TRBD1; v_call: TRBV6-6; cdr3_aa: CASENRDSTYEQYF; cdr3_nt: TGTGCCAGCGAAAACCGGGACAGCACCTACGAGCAGTACTTC
clone_size: NA; j_call: TRBJ2-3; d_call: NA; v_call: TRBV9; cdr3_aa: CASSVEGSTGTQYF; cdr3_nt: TGTGCCAGCAGCGTAGAGGGTAGCACCGGTACGCAGTATTTT
clone_size: NA; j_call: TRBJ1-6; d_call: TRBD1; v_call: TRBV7-2; cdr3_aa: CASSQKMTGNLGSPLHF; cdr3_nt: TGTGCCAGCAGTCAAAAAATGACAGGGAACTTGGGTTCACCCCTCCACTTT
clone_size: few; j_call: TRBJ1-3; d_call: NA; v_call: TRBV2; cdr3_aa: CASSDPGAVSGNTIYF; cdr3_nt: TGTGCCAGCAGTGACCCCGGGGCGGTCTCTGGAAACACCATATATTTT
clone_size: many; j_call: TRBJ1-1; d_call: NA; v_call: TRBV7-9; cdr3_aa: CASSPPGRVWRAFF; cdr3_nt: TGTGCCAGCAGCCCCCCGGGGCGAGTTTGGAGAGCTTTCTTT
clone_size: NA; j_call: TRBJ2-5; d_call: NA; v_call: TRBV5-1; cdr3_aa: CASSFQGSIQETQYF; cdr3_nt: TGCGCCAGCAGCTTCCAGGGCTCGATACAAGAGACCCAGTACTTC
clone_size: NA; j_call: TRBJ1-1; d_call: NA; v_call: TRBV5-6; cdr3_aa: CAGSSGLDEAFF; cdr3_nt: TGTGCCGGCAGCTCCGGACTCGATGAAGCTTTCTTT
clone_size: few; j_call: TRBJ2-7; d_call: NA; v_call: TRBV7-2; cdr3_aa: CASSLALSGGFSSYEQYF; cdr3_nt: TGTGCCAGCAGCTTAGCGCTAAGTGGGGGGTTTAGCTCCTACGAGCAGTACTTC
clone_size: NA; j_call: TRBJ1-1; d_call: NA; v_call: TRBV25-1; cdr3_aa: CARRGDTEAFF; cdr3_nt: TGTGCTAGAAGGGGTGACACTGAAGCTTTCTTT
clone_size: NA; j_call: TRBJ2-5; d_call: NA; v_call: TRBV20-1; cdr3_aa: CSARDMLAEETQYF; cdr3_nt: TGCAGTGCTAGAGATATGCTAGCAGAAGAGACCCAGTACTTC
clone_size: NA; j_call: TRBJ1-6; d_call: NA; v_call: TRBV5-1; cdr3_aa: CASSLKRDSPLHF; cdr3_nt: TGCGCCAGCAGCTTGAAGAGGGATTCACCCCTCCACTTT
clone_size: few; j_call: TRBJ2-7; d_call: TRBD1; v_call: TRBV25-1; cdr3_aa: CASRLTGNEQYF; cdr3_nt: TGTGCCAGCAGATTGACAGGGAACGAGCAGTACTTC
clone_size: few; j_call: TRBJ2-7; d_call: NA; v_call: TRBV6-5; cdr3_aa: CASRRNGLPPYEQYF; cdr3_nt: TGTGCCAGCAGACGGAATGGACTACCCCCCTACGAGCAGTACTTC
clone_size: once; j_call: TRBJ1-1; d_call: TRBD1; v_call: TRBV12-3/TRBV12-4; cdr3_aa: CATSDPGQGGDTEAFF; cdr3_nt: TGTGCCACCAGTGATCCTGGACAGGGGGGGGACACTGAAGCTTTCTTT
clone_size: few; j_call: TRBJ1-3; d_call: NA; v_call: TRBV2; cdr3_aa: CASSARGGGNTIYF; cdr3_nt: TGTGCCAGCAGTGCCCGGGGGGGAGGAAACACCATATATTTT
clone_size: once; j_call: TRBJ1-2; d_call: NA; v_call: TRBV10-3; cdr3_aa: CAILGYGYTF; cdr3_nt: TGTGCCATCTTGGGGTATGGCTACACCTTC
clone_size: NA; j_call: TRBJ2-7; d_call: TRBD2; v_call: TRBV15; cdr3_aa: CATSRPGLAGGEQYF; cdr3_nt: TGTGCCACCAGCAGACCGGGACTAGCGGGAGGAGAGCAGTACTTC
clone_size: NA; j_call: TRBJ2-6; d_call: NA; v_call: TRBV10-3; cdr3_aa: CAISDGGRGANVLTF; cdr3_nt: TGTGCCATCAGTGATGGGGGGAGAGGGGCCAACGTCCTGACTTTC
clone_size: NA; j_call: TRBJ1-4; d_call: TRBD1; v_call: TRBV11-1; cdr3_aa: CASSPRGQGAATNEKLFF; cdr3_nt: TGTGCCAGCAGCCCCCGGGGGCAGGGGGCGGCAACTAATGAAAAACTGTTTTTT
clone_size: NA; j_call: TRBJ2-2; d_call: TRBD1; v_call: TRBV9; cdr3_aa: CASSVRAGGNTGELFF; cdr3_nt: TGTGCCAGCAGCGTCCGAGCAGGGGGGAACACCGGGGAGCTGTTTTTT
clone_size: NA; j_call: TRBJ1-1; d_call: NA; v_call: TRBV20-1; cdr3_aa: CSAPNRAGNTEAFF; cdr3_nt: TGCAGTGCTCCCAATCGGGCGGGGAACACTGAAGCTTTCTTT
clone_size: NA; j_call: TRBJ2-7; d_call: NA; v_call: TRBV6-5; cdr3_aa: CASSERAGVEQYF; cdr3_nt: TGTGCCAGCAGTGAAAGGGCAGGGGTAGAGCAGTACTTC
clone_size: NA; j_call: TRBJ2-3; d_call: TRBD2; v_call: TRBV11-2; cdr3_aa: CASSFTLAGGTDTQYF; cdr3_nt: TGTGCCAGCAGCTTCACTCTAGCGGGAGGCACAGATACGCAGTATTTT
clone_size: few; j_call: TRBJ2-7; d_call: NA; v_call: TRBV20-1; cdr3_aa: CSARDPTALSYEQYF; cdr3_nt: TGCAGTGCTAGAGATCCGACTGCCCTTTCCTACGAGCAGTACTTC
clone_size: few; j_call: TRBJ2-6; d_call: NA; v_call: TRBV9; cdr3_aa: CASSGTGNSGANVLTF; cdr3_nt: TGTGCCAGCAGCGGAACAGGGAACTCTGGGGCCAACGTCCTGACTTTC
clone_size: many; j_call: TRBJ2-5; d_call: NA; v_call: TRBV2; cdr3_aa: CASSGGLTQYF; cdr3_nt: TGTGCCAGCAGTGGGGGTCTAACCCAGTACTTC
clone_size: NA; j_call: TRBJ1-2; d_call: TRBD1; v_call: TRBV5-4; cdr3_aa: CASSLITGDGYTF; cdr3_nt: TGTGCCAGCAGCCTGATTACAGGGGATGGCTACACCTTC
clone_size: few; j_call: TRBJ1-5; d_call: NA; v_call: TRBV5-5; cdr3_aa: CASTVGGFGQPQHF; cdr3_nt: TGTGCCAGCACCGTGGGGGGGTTCGGTCAGCCCCAGCATTTT
clone_size: NA; j_call: TRBJ1-1; d_call: TRBD1; v_call: TRBV7-9; cdr3_aa: CASTGQGLRAAEAFF; cdr3_nt: TGTGCCAGCACAGGACAGGGGTTGAGGGCAGCTGAAGCTTTCTTT
clone_size: NA; j_call: TRBJ1-5; d_call: NA; v_call: TRBV4-3; cdr3_aa: CASSHGHKYSNQPQHF; cdr3_nt: TGCGCCAGCAGCCATGGACACAAATATAGCAATCAGCCCCAGCATTTT
clone_size: NA; j_call: TRBJ1-1; d_call: NA; v_call: TRBV5-1; cdr3_aa: CASSHPSKGTEAFF; cdr3_nt: TGCGCCAGCAGCCACCCGAGCAAGGGCACTGAAGCTTTCTTT
clone_size: many; j_call: TRBJ1-2; d_call: NA; v_call: TRBV7-9; cdr3_aa: CASSLGQALYGYTF; cdr3_nt: TGTGCCAGCAGCTTAGGACAGGCACTTTATGGCTACACCTTC